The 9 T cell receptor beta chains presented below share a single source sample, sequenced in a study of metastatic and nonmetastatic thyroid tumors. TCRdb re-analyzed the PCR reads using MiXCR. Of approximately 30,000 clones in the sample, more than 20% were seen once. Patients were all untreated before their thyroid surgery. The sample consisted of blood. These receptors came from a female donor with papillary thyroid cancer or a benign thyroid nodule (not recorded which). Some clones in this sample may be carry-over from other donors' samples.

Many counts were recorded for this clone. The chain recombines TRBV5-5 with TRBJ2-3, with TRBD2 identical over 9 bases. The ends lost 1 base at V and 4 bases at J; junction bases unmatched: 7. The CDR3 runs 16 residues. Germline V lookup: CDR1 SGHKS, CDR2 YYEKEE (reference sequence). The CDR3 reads CASSLMAGGLSDTQYF. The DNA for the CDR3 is TGTGCCAGCAGCTTGATGGCGGGAGGGCTATCAGATACGCAGTATTTT.

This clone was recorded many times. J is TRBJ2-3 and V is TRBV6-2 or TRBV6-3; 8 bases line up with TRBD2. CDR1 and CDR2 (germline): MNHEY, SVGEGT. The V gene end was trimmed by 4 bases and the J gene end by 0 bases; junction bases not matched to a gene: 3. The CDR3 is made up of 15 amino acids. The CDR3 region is CASSLAGHSTDTQYF. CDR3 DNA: TGTGCCAGCAGTTTAGCGGGACACAGCACAGATACGCAGTATTTT.

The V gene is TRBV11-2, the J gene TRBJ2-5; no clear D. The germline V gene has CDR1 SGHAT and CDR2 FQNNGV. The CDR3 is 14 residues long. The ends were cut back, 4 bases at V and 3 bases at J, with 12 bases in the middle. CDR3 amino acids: CASSSEWREETQYF. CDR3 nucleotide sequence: TGTGCCAGCAGCTCAGAATGGAGAGAAGAGACCCAGTACTTC.

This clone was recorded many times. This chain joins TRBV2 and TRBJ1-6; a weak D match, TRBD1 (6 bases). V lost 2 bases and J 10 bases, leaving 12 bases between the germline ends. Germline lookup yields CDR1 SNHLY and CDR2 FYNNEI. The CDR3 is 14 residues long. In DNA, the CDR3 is TGTGCCAGCAGTGAAACAGGGACCCTCTCACCCCTCCACTTT. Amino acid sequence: CASSETGTLSPLHF. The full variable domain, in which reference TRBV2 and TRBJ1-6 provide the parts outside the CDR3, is EPEVTQTPSHQVTQMGQEVILRCVPISNHLYFYWYRQILGQKVEFLVSFYNNEISEKSEIFDDQFSVERPDGSNFTLKIRSTKLEDSAMYFCASSETGTLSPLHFGNGTRLTVT.

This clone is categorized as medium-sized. In nucleotides, the CDR3 is TGCGCCAGCAGCTTAAGCGACTACGAGCAGTACTTC. Amino acid sequence: CASSLSDYEQYF. The chain joins TRBV5-1 to TRBJ2-7; D unclear. The V gene lost 2 bases and the J gene lost 3 bases, with 6 bases spanning the gap. Germline loops: CDR1 SGHRS, CDR2 YFSETQ. The CDR3 sequence is 12 residues long.

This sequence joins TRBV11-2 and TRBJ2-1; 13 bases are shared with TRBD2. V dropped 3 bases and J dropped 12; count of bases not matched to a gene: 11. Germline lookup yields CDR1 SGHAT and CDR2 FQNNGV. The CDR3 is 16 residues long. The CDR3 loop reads CASSFPTSGRAGVQFF. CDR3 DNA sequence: TGTGCCAGCAGCTTCCCCACTAGCGGGAGGGCCGGGGTGCAGTTCTTC.

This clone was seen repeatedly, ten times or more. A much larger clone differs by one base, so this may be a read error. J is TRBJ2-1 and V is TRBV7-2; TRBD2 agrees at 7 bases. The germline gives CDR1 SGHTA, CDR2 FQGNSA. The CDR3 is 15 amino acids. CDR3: CAGSRTSWSYNEQFF. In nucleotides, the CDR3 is TGTGCCGGCAGCCGGACTAGTTGGTCCTACAATGAGCAGTTCTTC.

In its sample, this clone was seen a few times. CDR3 sequence reads: CASSLSLNQPQHF. CDR3 bases: TGTGCCAGCAGTTTAAGCTTGAATCAGCCCCAGCATTTT. The genes are TRBV27 and TRBJ1-5; D is ambiguous. Germline assignment: CDR1 MNHEY and CDR2 SMNVEV (reference sequence). V was shortened by 2 bases and J by 4 bases, with 6 bases between the two germline ends. The CDR3 consists of 13 residues.

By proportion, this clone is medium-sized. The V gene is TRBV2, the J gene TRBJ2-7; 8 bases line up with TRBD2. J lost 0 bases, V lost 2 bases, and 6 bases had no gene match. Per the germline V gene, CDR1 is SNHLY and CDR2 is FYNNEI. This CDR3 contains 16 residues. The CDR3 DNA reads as TGTGCCAGCAGTGAAAGGCTAGCGGGTTACTCCTACGAGCAGTACTTC. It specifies CASSERLAGYSYEQYF.